This entry is about one T cell receptor (beta chain). UMIs were added to TCR cDNA along with a universal primer site when it was made by 5'RACE template switching. TCRdb processed the 5' RACE reads anew with MiXCR; each CDR3 protein has one entry. The sample records some 260,000 distinct CDR3 sequences, about 5% being singletons. The data are from a study of T cells after yellow fever vaccination. Overall study: Each low-cell-number fraction was prepared by means of SMART-Seq v4 Ultra Low Input.

This CDR3 region has 13 residues. V gave up 10 bases and J gave up 3 bases, with 16 bases separating them. The germline CDR1 and CDR2 sequences are MNHEY and SVGEGT. V and J are TRBV6-2 or TRBV6-3 and TRBJ2-7; D may be TRBD1 (6 bases). This material consisted of CD4+ T cells sorted from PBMCs, taken on the day of the yellow fever booster vaccination. The sequence came from a man in his late teens or twenties who received the YFV17D yellow fever vaccine. In DNA, the CDR3 is TGTGCCACTGGGGACACCTTAGGCTACGAGCAGTACTTC. Protein sequence: CATGDTLGYEQYF.